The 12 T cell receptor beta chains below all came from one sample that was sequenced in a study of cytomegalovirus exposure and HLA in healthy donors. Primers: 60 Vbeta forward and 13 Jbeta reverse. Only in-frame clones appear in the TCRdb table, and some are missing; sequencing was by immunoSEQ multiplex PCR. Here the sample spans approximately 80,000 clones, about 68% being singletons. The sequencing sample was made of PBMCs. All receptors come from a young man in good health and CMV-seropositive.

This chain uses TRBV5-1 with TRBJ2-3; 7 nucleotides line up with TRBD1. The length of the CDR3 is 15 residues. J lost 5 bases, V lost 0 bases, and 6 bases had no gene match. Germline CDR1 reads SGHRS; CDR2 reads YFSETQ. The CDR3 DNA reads TGCGCCAGCAGCTTGGCCTTGGACAGGTTAGATACGCAGTATTTT. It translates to CASSLALDRLDTQYF. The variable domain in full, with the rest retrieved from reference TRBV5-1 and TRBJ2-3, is KAGVTQTPRYLIKTRGQQVTLSCSPISGHRSVSWYQQTPGQGLQFLFEYFSETQRNKGNFPGRFSGRQFSNSRSEMNVSTLELGDSALYLCASSLALDRLDTQYFGPGTRLTVL.

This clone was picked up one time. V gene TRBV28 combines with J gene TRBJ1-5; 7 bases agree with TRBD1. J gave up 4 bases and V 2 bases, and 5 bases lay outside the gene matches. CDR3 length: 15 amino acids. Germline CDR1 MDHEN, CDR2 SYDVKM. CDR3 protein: CASSLGDRANQPQHF. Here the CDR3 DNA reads TGTGCCAGCAGTTTAGGGGACAGAGCTAATCAGCCCCAGCATTTT.

The DNA of the CDR3 is TGTGCCTGGAGTGTACGGGGACAGGGGGCCGAGGAGACCCAGTACTTC. This sequence encodes CAWSVRGQGAEETQYF. The gene calls are TRBV30 and TRBJ2-5; 12 bases are a match to TRBD1. Germline loops: CDR1 GTSNPN, CDR2 SVGIG (reference sequence). The CDR3 runs 16 residues. After removal of 0 bases from V and 5 bases from J, the junction contained 7 bases not matched to a gene.

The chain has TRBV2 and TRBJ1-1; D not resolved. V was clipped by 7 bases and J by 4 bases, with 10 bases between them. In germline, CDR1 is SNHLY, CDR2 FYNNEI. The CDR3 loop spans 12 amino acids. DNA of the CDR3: TGTGCCAGCATCCCGTCTTCCACTGAAGCTTTCTTT. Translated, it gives CASIPSSTEAFF.

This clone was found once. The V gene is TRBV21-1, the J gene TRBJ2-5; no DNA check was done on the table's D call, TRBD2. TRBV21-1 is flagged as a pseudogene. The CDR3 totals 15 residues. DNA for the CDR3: TGTGCCAGCAGCAAAGACGTCGACTGTCAAGAGACCCAGTACTTC. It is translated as CASSKDVDCQETQYF.

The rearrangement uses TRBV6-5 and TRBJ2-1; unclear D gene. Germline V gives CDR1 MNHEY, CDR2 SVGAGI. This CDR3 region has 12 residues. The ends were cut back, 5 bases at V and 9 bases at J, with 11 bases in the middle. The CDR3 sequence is CASSRNPGEQFF. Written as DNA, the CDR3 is TGTGCCAGCAGTCGTAACCCAGGTGAGCAGTTCTTC.

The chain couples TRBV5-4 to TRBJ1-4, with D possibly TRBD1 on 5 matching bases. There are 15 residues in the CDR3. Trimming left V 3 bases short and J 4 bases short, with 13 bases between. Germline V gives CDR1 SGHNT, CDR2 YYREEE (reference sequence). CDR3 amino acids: CASSSWGGVNEKLFF. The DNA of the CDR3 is TGTGCCAGCAGCTCCTGGGGGGGGGTTAATGAAAAACTGTTTTTT.

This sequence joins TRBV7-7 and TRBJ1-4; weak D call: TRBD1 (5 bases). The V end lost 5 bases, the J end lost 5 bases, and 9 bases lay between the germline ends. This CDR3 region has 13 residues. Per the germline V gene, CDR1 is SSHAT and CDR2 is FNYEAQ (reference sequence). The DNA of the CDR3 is TGTGCCAGCAGCAAAAACAGGAATGAAAAACTGTTTTTT. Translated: CASSKNRNEKLFF.

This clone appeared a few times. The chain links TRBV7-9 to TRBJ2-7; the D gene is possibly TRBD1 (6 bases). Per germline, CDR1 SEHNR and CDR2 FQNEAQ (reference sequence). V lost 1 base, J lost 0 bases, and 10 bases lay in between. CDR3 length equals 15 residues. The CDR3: CASSLDRVYSYEQYF. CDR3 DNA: TGTGCCAGCAGCTTAGACAGGGTTTACTCCTACGAGCAGTACTTC.

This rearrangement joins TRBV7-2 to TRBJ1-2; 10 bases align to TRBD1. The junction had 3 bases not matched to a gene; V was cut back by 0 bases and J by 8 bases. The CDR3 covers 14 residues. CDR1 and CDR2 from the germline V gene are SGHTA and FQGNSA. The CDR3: CASSLARDRGGYTF. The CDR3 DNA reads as TGTGCCAGCAGCTTAGCCAGGGACAGGGGAGGCTACACCTTC.

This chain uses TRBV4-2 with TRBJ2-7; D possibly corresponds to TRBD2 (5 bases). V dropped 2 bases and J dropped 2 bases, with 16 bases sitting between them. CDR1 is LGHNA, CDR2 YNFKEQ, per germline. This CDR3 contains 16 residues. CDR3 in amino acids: CASSQSPADSAYEQYF. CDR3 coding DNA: TGTGCCAGCAGCCAATCCCCGGCGGACTCAGCCTACGAGCAGTACTTC.

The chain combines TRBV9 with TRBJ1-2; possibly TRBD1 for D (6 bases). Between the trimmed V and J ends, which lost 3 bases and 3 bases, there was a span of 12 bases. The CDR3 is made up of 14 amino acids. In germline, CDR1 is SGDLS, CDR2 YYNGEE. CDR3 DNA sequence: TGTGCCAGCAGCGGGCCGGGACACTACTATGGCTACACCTTC. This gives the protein CASSGPGHYYGYTF.